The clone carrying this T cell receptor beta chain showed up many times. The data originate from a study of T-cell reconstitution after alpha-beta-depleted transplantation in children. After removal of 1 base from V and 9 bases from J, the junction contained 3 bases not matched to a gene. The CDR3 spans 14 residues. Germline CDR1 reads SGHAT; CDR2 reads FQNNGV. Molecular barcoding with unique molecular identifiers was used for the TCRbeta library. TCRdb analysed the PCR reads with MiXCR anew, one entry per CDR3 protein. The repertoire includes 150,000 to 200,000 distinct CDR3 sequences, about 14% of them detected once, and under 15% sits in the top ten.

The source of this sequence is a human donor who donated a stem cell graft to a child with acute lymphoblastic leukemia. This specimen consisted of PBMCs from the stem cell graft donor, obtained from the stem cell graft. The chain is built from TRBV11-2 and TRBJ1-6; 7 nucleotides agree with TRBD1. The CDR3 DNA follows: TGTGCCAGCAGCTTAGCAGGGGGTAGTTCACCCCTCCACTTT. As protein: CASSLAGGSSPLHF.